A selection of T cell receptor beta chains follows, all from one sample in a study of blood T cell repertoires in COVID-19. The method was immunoSEQ multiplex PCR; TCRdb's version includes in-frame clones alone and lacks a portion of them. The repertoire includes around 180,000 clones, around 72% of them detected once, and about 3% sits in the top ten. Input material: peripheral blood. The receptors originated from a woman over 75 with acute or convalescent COVID-19. CDR3s include the opening cysteine and the closing phenylalanine or tryptophan. The order of the fields is V gene, J gene, clone size, D gene, CDR3 DNA, CDR3 protein. The D gene is left open where the match is weak. Expanded clones get a size class; other rows say once, few or many, or leave the size out.

v_call: TRBV28; j_call: TRBJ2-5; clone_size: .; d_call: .; cdr3_nt: TGTGCCAGCAGTTCTCATTTACAACCGGCACGAGGGGAGACCCAGTACTTC; cdr3_aa: CASSSHLQPARGETQYF
v_call: TRBV3-1/TRBV3-2; j_call: TRBJ2-2; clone_size: .; d_call: .; cdr3_nt: TGTGCCAGCAGCCTGAGGGCGACCGGCGGGGAGCTGTTTTTT; cdr3_aa: CASSLRATGGELFF
v_call: TRBV4-2; j_call: TRBJ2-2; clone_size: .; d_call: .; cdr3_nt: TGTGCCAGCAGCCAAGGATGGTGGGGGGACACCGGGGAGCTGTTTTTT; cdr3_aa: CASSQGWWGDTGELFF
v_call: TRBV19; j_call: TRBJ2-2; clone_size: .; d_call: TRBD2; cdr3_nt: TGTGCCAGTACCAACCCCGGGACTAAGTTGCTCGGGGAGCTGTTTTTT; cdr3_aa: CASTNPGTKLLGELFF
v_call: TRBV3-1/TRBV3-2; j_call: TRBJ2-3; clone_size: few; d_call: TRBD2; cdr3_nt: TGTGCCAGCAGCCAGAGCGGGGCCCACGGTACGCAGTATTTT; cdr3_aa: CASSQSGAHGTQYF
v_call: TRBV28; j_call: TRBJ2-1; clone_size: .; d_call: TRBD2; cdr3_nt: TGTGCCAGCAGGGAAATAGCGGGAGGCAGCAATGAGCAGTTCTTC; cdr3_aa: CASREIAGGSNEQFF
v_call: TRBV5-6; j_call: TRBJ2-5; clone_size: .; d_call: TRBD2; cdr3_nt: TGTGCCAGCAGCTTGAGGGGGTTAGCGGGAGGGCCGTCAGAGACCCAGTACTTC; cdr3_aa: CASSLRGLAGGPSETQYF
v_call: TRBV30; j_call: TRBJ1-5; clone_size: .; d_call: .; cdr3_nt: TGTGCCTGGAATCCTGGGGCGGGCAATCAGCCCCAGCATTTT; cdr3_aa: CAWNPGAGNQPQHF
v_call: TRBV7-8; j_call: TRBJ2-1; clone_size: .; d_call: TRBD2; cdr3_nt: TGTGCCAGCAGCTTATCCGCCGGGACTAGGGCCATCGATGAGCAGTTCTTC; cdr3_aa: CASSLSAGTRAIDEQFF
v_call: TRBV5-4; j_call: TRBJ2-3; clone_size: .; d_call: TRBD1; cdr3_nt: TGTGCCAGCAGCTTAGGACAGGGATGGGATACGCAGTATTTT; cdr3_aa: CASSLGQGWDTQYF
v_call: TRBV27; j_call: TRBJ2-7; clone_size: .; d_call: .; cdr3_nt: TGTGCCAGCAGTTTATCGGCTACAGGTTCCTACGAGCAGTACTTC; cdr3_aa: CASSLSATGSYEQYF
v_call: TRBV6-2/TRBV6-3; j_call: TRBJ2-3; clone_size: .; d_call: TRBD2; cdr3_nt: TGTGCCAGCAGTCGACTAGCGGGAAACCCAGATACGCAGTATTTT; cdr3_aa: CASSRLAGNPDTQYF
v_call: TRBV2; j_call: TRBJ2-1; clone_size: .; d_call: TRBD2; cdr3_nt: TGTGCCAGCAGTGTAGCGGGACTGGATTACAATGAGCAGTTCTTC; cdr3_aa: CASSVAGLDYNEQFF
v_call: TRBV6-1; j_call: TRBJ2-7; clone_size: few; d_call: .; cdr3_nt: TGTGCCAGCAGTGAGGCTCCCCTGGCCTACGAGCAGTACTTC; cdr3_aa: CASSEAPLAYEQYF
v_call: TRBV9; j_call: TRBJ2-1; clone_size: .; d_call: .; cdr3_nt: TGTGCCAGCAGCGTAGCGGCTAGCCATTACAATGAGCAGTTCTTC; cdr3_aa: CASSVAASHYNEQFF
v_call: TRBV3-1/TRBV3-2; j_call: TRBJ1-1; clone_size: .; d_call: TRBD1; cdr3_nt: TGTGCCAGCAGCATTGGACAGGGTCTTGAAGCTTTCTTT; cdr3_aa: CASSIGQGLEAFF
v_call: TRBV7-9; j_call: TRBJ2-3; clone_size: .; d_call: TRBD2; cdr3_nt: TGTGCCAGCAGCCCAAAGGTTGGGGCGGGGGACACAGATACGCAGTATTTT; cdr3_aa: CASSPKVGAGDTDTQYF
v_call: TRBV28; j_call: TRBJ1-5; clone_size: .; d_call: TRBD1; cdr3_nt: TGTGCCAGCGGGACAGCCAATCAGCCCCAGCATTTT; cdr3_aa: CASGTANQPQHF
v_call: TRBV4-1; j_call: TRBJ2-3; clone_size: .; d_call: TRBD1; cdr3_nt: TGCGCCAGCAGCCAACCACAACTTGGACAGGGGGGGGCAGATACGCAGTATTTT; cdr3_aa: CASSQPQLGQGGADTQYF
v_call: TRBV20-1; j_call: TRBJ1-2; clone_size: .; d_call: TRBD1; cdr3_nt: TGCAGTGCTAATGACAGGGACTATGGCTACACCTTC; cdr3_aa: CSANDRDYGYTF
v_call: TRBV7-2; j_call: TRBJ1-5; clone_size: .; d_call: .; cdr3_nt: TGTGCCAGCAGCTTAGTAGCAGATCAGCCCCAGCATTTT; cdr3_aa: CASSLVADQPQHF
v_call: TRBV2; j_call: TRBJ2-5; clone_size: .; d_call: .; cdr3_nt: TGTGCCAGCAGTGGCGACACCCAAGAGACCCAGTACTTC; cdr3_aa: CASSGDTQETQYF
v_call: TRBV7-2; j_call: TRBJ1-6; clone_size: .; d_call: TRBD1; cdr3_nt: TGTGCCAGCAGCTCCTACTTAACAGGGGGTAGTTCACCCCTCCACTTT; cdr3_aa: CASSSYLTGGSSPLHF
v_call: TRBV14; j_call: TRBJ1-2; clone_size: few; d_call: .; cdr3_nt: TGTGCCAGCAGCCAAGATTCATCAGCAGGGAACTATGGCTACACCTTC; cdr3_aa: CASSQDSSAGNYGYTF
v_call: TRBV23-1; j_call: TRBJ2-1; clone_size: .; d_call: TRBD2; cdr3_nt: TGCGCCAGCAGTCAATGTTGGGGCCTAGCGGGAAACAATGAGCAGTTCTTC; cdr3_aa: CASSQCWGLAGNNEQFF
v_call: TRBV7-9; j_call: TRBJ2-5; clone_size: .; d_call: .; cdr3_nt: TGTGCCAGCAGCAGAGAGTTAGAGACCCAGTACTTC; cdr3_aa: CASSRELETQYF
v_call: TRBV28; j_call: TRBJ2-3; clone_size: .; d_call: TRBD2; cdr3_nt: TGTGCCAGCCAACTAGCGGGAGTCGCAGATACGCAGTATTTT; cdr3_aa: CASQLAGVADTQYF
v_call: TRBV2; j_call: TRBJ1-2; clone_size: .; d_call: TRBD1; cdr3_nt: TGTGCCAGCAGTGAGCAGGGGGCGGTGTATGGCTACACCTTC; cdr3_aa: CASSEQGAVYGYTF
v_call: TRBV5-1; j_call: TRBJ1-1; clone_size: .; d_call: .; cdr3_nt: TGCGCCAGCAGCTTGGGGACAGTGAACACTGAAGCTTTCTTT; cdr3_aa: CASSLGTVNTEAFF
v_call: TRBV4-3; j_call: TRBJ2-5; clone_size: .; d_call: .; cdr3_nt: TGCGCCAGCAGCCAAGACCATCTCACAGGGCAGGAGACCCAGTACTTC; cdr3_aa: CASSQDHLTGQETQYF
v_call: TRBV27; j_call: TRBJ2-1; clone_size: .; d_call: .; cdr3_nt: TGTGCCAGCGGAGTGGACAGTGGCTCCTACAATGAGCAGTTCTTC; cdr3_aa: CASGVDSGSYNEQFF
v_call: TRBV28; j_call: TRBJ1-6; clone_size: few; d_call: TRBD1; cdr3_nt: TGTGCCAGCAGTTTGGGACAGTATTATAATTCACCCCTCCACTTT; cdr3_aa: CASSLGQYYNSPLHF
v_call: TRBV19; j_call: TRBJ2-1; clone_size: once; d_call: .; cdr3_nt: TGTGCCAGTAGGCTCCGGGAACCCTACAATGAGCAGTTCTTC; cdr3_aa: CASRLREPYNEQFF
v_call: TRBV19; j_call: TRBJ1-6; clone_size: .; d_call: TRBD1; cdr3_nt: TGTGCCAGTAGTACTACAGGGGGAGTGAATTCACCCCTCCACTTT; cdr3_aa: CASSTTGGVNSPLHF
v_call: TRBV19; j_call: TRBJ2-1; clone_size: .; d_call: TRBD1; cdr3_nt: TGTGCCAGTAGTATATTTGAGACAGGGACCTACAATGAGCAGTTCTTC; cdr3_aa: CASSIFETGTYNEQFF
v_call: TRBV9; j_call: TRBJ2-1; clone_size: .; d_call: .; cdr3_nt: TGTGCCAGCAGCGTAGGTGTAACGAGGGAAGTGGAGGGTGAGCAGTTCTTC; cdr3_aa: CASSVGVTREVEGEQFF
v_call: TRBV6-2/TRBV6-3; j_call: TRBJ1-2; clone_size: many; d_call: .; cdr3_nt: TGTGCCAGCAGTCCCTCAGACTATGGCTACACCTTC; cdr3_aa: CASSPSDYGYTF
v_call: TRBV6-1; j_call: TRBJ1-2; clone_size: .; d_call: .; cdr3_nt: TGTGCCCATAGCTCACCCCCCAACTATGGCTACACCTTC; cdr3_aa: CAHSSPPNYGYTF
v_call: TRBV27; j_call: TRBJ2-1; clone_size: .; d_call: TRBD2; cdr3_nt: TGTGCCAGCAGTTTGTTGAGGGCTAGCGGGAGGCGTTCCTACAATGAGCAGTTCTTC; cdr3_aa: CASSLLRASGRRSYNEQFF
v_call: TRBV6-5; j_call: TRBJ2-5; clone_size: .; d_call: .; cdr3_nt: TGTGCCAGCAGGTTGACAGCCACGCGGACCCAGTACTTC; cdr3_aa: CASRLTATRTQYF
v_call: TRBV19; j_call: TRBJ2-3; clone_size: once; d_call: .; cdr3_nt: TGTGACCACCCGGCAGATACGCAGTATTTT; cdr3_aa: CDHPADTQYF
v_call: TRBV24-1; j_call: TRBJ2-3; clone_size: .; d_call: .; cdr3_nt: TGTGCCACCAGTGATTCGGCCAGGGGAGATACGCAGTATTTT; cdr3_aa: CATSDSARGDTQYF
v_call: TRBV6-5; j_call: TRBJ2-1; clone_size: once; d_call: TRBD2; cdr3_nt: TGTGCCAGCGCAAGCGGGAGTCGCTACAATGAGCAGTTCTTC; cdr3_aa: CASASGSRYNEQFF
v_call: TRBV19; j_call: TRBJ2-2; clone_size: .; d_call: TRBD1; cdr3_nt: TGTGCCAGTAGTGATACAGGGGGCACCGGGGAGCTGTTTTTT; cdr3_aa: CASSDTGGTGELFF
v_call: TRBV5-4; j_call: TRBJ2-7; clone_size: .; d_call: .; cdr3_nt: TGTGCCAGCAGCTTGAGTAGGGAGAGCTACGAGCAGTACTTC; cdr3_aa: CASSLSRESYEQYF
v_call: TRBV5-1; j_call: TRBJ1-1; clone_size: .; d_call: .; cdr3_nt: TGCGCCAGCCGGCAAACCGGGACACCTAACACTGAAGCTTTCTTT; cdr3_aa: CASRQTGTPNTEAFF
v_call: TRBV10-1; j_call: TRBJ1-4; clone_size: few; d_call: .; cdr3_nt: TGCGCCAGCAGTGAAGGACAACCGAATGAAAAACTGTTTTTT; cdr3_aa: CASSEGQPNEKLFF
v_call: TRBV7-2; j_call: TRBJ2-5; clone_size: .; d_call: TRBD2; cdr3_nt: TGTGCCAGCAGCCAAACTCTAGCGGGAGAACAGCCCCAGTACTTC; cdr3_aa: CASSQTLAGEQPQYF
v_call: TRBV28; j_call: TRBJ2-5; clone_size: .; d_call: TRBD1; cdr3_nt: TGTGCCAGCAGTAACCCGGGACAGGGGTTGGAGACCCAGTACTTC; cdr3_aa: CASSNPGQGLETQYF
v_call: TRBV3-1/TRBV3-2; j_call: TRBJ2-2; clone_size: few; d_call: TRBD2; cdr3_nt: TGTGCCAGCAGCCATCCCGGGACTAGCGGCACCGGGGAGCTGTTTTTT; cdr3_aa: CASSHPGTSGTGELFF
v_call: TRBV5-1; j_call: TRBJ2-3; clone_size: few; d_call: .; cdr3_nt: TGCGCCAGCAGCTTGGTGGCAGATTCTAGCACAGATACGCAGTATTTT; cdr3_aa: CASSLVADSSTDTQYF
v_call: TRBV5-1; j_call: TRBJ2-7; clone_size: once; d_call: .; cdr3_nt: TGCGCCAGCAGCTTCAGTGCAGGGGAAGTGGGGGAGCAGTACTTC; cdr3_aa: CASSFSAGEVGEQYF